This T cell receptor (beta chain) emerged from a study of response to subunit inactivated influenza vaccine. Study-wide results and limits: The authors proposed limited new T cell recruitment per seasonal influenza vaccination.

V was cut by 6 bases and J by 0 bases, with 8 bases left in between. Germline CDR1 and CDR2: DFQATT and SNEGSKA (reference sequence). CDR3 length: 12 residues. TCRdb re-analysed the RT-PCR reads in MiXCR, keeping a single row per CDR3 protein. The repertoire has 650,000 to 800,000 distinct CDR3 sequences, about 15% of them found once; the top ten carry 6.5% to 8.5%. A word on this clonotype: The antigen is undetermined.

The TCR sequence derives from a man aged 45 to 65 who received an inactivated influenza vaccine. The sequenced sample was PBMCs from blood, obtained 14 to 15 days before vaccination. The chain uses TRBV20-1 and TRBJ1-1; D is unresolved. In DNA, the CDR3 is TGCAGTGCCTGGGGAGTGAACACTGAAGCTTTCTTT. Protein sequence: CSAWGVNTEAFF.